This T cell receptor (beta chain) was obtained from a study of blood T cell repertoires in COVID-19. Turning to the study itself: Samples representing acute and convalescent COVID-19 were sourced from the United States, Italy and Spain. From T cells, B-cell-depleted T cells, or PBMCs came the material, which was cDNA or gDNA.

Original processing methods: Scientists estimated how many nucleated cells there were by amplifying reference gene primers. The assay was immunoSEQ multiplex PCR, and TCRdb's table has in-frame clones only and misses some. V, J and clone size are those of that table, while D and trimming were read from the DNA. The sample shows fewer than 60,000 clones, 86% of them seen only once. The CDR3 sequence is 17 residues long. With V trimmed by 6 bases and J by 5 bases, 16 bases remained unmatched. The germline CDR1 and CDR2 sequences are ENHRY and SYGVKD. The sample taken for sequencing was peripheral blood. V usage is TRBV10-3 and J usage is TRBJ2-5; 9 bases map to TRBD1. The sequence came from a woman aged 80 or over with acute or convalescent COVID-19. The DNA of the CDR3 is TGTGCCATCAGCACAGGGGGCTTGCGGTCCCAGGTGGAGACCCAGTACTTC. It specifies CAISTGGLRSQVETQYF.